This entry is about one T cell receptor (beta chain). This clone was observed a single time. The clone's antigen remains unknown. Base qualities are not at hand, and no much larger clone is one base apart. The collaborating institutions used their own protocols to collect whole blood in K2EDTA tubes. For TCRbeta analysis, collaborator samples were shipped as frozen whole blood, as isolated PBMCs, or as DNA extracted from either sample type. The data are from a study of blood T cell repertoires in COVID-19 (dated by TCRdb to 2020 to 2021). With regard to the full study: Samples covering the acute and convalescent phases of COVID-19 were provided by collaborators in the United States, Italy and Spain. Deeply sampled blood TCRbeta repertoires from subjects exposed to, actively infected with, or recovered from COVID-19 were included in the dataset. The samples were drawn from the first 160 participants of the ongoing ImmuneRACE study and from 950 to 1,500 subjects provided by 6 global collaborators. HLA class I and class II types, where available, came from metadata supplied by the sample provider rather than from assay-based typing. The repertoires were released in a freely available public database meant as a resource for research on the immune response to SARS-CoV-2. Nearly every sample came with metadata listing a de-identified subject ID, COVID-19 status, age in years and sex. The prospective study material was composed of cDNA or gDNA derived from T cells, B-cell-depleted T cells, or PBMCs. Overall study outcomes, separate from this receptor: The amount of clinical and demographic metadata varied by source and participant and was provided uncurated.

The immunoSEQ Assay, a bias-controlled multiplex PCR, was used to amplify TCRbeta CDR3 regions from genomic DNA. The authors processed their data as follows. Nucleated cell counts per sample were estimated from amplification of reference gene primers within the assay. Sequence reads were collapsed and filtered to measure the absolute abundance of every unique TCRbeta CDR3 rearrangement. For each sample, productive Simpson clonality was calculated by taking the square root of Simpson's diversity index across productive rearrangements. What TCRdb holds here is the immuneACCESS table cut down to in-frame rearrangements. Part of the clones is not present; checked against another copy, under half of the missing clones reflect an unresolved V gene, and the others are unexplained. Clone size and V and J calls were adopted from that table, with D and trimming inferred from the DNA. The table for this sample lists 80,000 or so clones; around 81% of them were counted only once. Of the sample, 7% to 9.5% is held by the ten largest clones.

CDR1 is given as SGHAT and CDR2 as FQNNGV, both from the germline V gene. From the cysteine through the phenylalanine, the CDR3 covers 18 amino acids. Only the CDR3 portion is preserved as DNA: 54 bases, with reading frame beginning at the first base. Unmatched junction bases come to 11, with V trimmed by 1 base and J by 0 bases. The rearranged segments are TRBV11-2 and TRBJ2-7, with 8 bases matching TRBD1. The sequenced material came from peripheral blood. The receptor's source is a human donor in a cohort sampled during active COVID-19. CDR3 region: CASSLGSLLGTGSYEQYF. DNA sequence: TGTGCCAGCAGCTTAGGTTCCCTGCTTGGGACAGGCTCCTACGAGCAGTACTTC.